Included here is one TCR beta chain sequence, with context. This clone occurred a few times. Its antigen remains unidentified. No base-level quality is on record; no much larger clone is a single base apart. Using the deep immunoSEQ assay, TCR CDR3 regions were amplified from genomic DNA by multiplex PCR. For each cell subset, the extracted genomic DNA was distributed evenly across all wells of several immunoSEQ 96-well plates, and each plate served as one replicate. For sorted subsets, each replicate PCR was loaded with roughly 190 ng genomic DNA, equivalent to 25,000 to 35,000 T cell genomes. Purified libraries were measured with a Qubit 3.0 fluorometer, size-checked on a Bioanalyzer 2100, and measured again with the KAPA Library Quantification kit. Every immunoSEQ 96-well plate was sequenced on a separate single-read 150-cycle Illumina NextSeq 550 flow cell. The original methods were these. Because the immunoSEQ output included only junctional sequences and no quality scores, the filtering could not be the same as the filtering used for full-length reads. To assign V/J genes and CDR3, sequences were annotated against IMGT germline references using PyIR, a Python wrapper for IgBLAST v1.9. Reads were removed for weak V/J assignments (E-value above 1e-6), missing CDR3, stop codons, out-of-frame junctions, or ambiguous translated residues. V3J clonotypes were defined as sequences sharing the same inferred V gene, J gene, and CDR3 amino acid sequence. Percentage overlap between repertoires was calculated by dividing the number of shared unique clonotypes by the size of the smaller repertoire. Richness of each repertoire was evaluated using RTK rarefaction, the Chao1 estimator, and Recon v2.1 estimates of unobserved clonotypes. For all TCRbeta clonotypes obtained by the gDNA method from a few donors, generation probabilities were computed with OLGA. The clones in this table, taken by TCRdb from immuneACCESS, are in-frame only. Not every clone is retained; where verified, under half of the shortfall comes from an unresolved V gene, and the cause of the rest is unknown. V and J calls and clone size are as listed in that table; D and trimming were resolved from the DNA. Here the sample has more than 850,000 clones; around 82% occur a single time. The ten largest clones add up to more than 0.45% of the sample.

The data derive from a study of shared clonotypes between healthy human individuals (dated by TCRdb to between 2020 and 2021). For the wider study: The cohort included a few men and a couple of women between 18 and 49 years of age. For each donor, CD4 naive and CD4 memory were each run on three plates, CD8 naive on two plates, and CD8 memory on one plate. Blood TCR repertoires of about 5 healthy adults were deeply sequenced to estimate repertoire size and the extent of clonotype sharing between individuals. Different laboratories and diverse techniques were used to prepare libraries and sequence TCR repertoires, to increase sequencing depth and limit assay-specific biases. Leukapheresis yielded between about 0.85 and 9 billion PBMCs per donor. What the study reported, not specific to this receptor: Sampling was restricted to blood, and TCR repertoires in tissue are likely to differ from TCR repertoires in blood. The small number of donors limited the genetic and exposure-history diversity represented. Naive subsets generally had larger estimated clonotype richness than memory subsets. Rarefaction of sorted-subset datasets indicated incomplete sequencing despite the large sequencing depth. Compared with non-shared clonotypes, clonotypes shared by all four sorted-subset donors had higher generation probabilities. Approximately 5% of naive CD4, approximately 3.7% of naive CD8, roughly 2.5% of memory CD4, and around 0.4% of memory CD8 clonotypes were shared across four donors. Based on pairwise subsampling, the degree of clonotype sharing among donors was expected to be affected by sequencing depth.

The cysteine opens and the phenylalanine closes a CDR3 of 16 amino acids. The sequence is cut down to CDR3 DNA, 48 bases in frame from base 1. Compared with germline, V lacks 0 bases and J lacks 3 bases; bases without a gene match: 2. Taken from the germline V gene, the CDR1 and CDR2 loops are LGHNA and YSLEER. The donors were healthy, HIV-negative adults who had no recently reported acute infections or vaccinations. Only Caucasian adults living in Nashville, Tennessee, USA were represented among the donors. CD4+ T cells were enriched through magnetic negative selection, after which naive cells were positively selected on CD45RA and the remaining negative fraction served as the memory subset. After blood collection by leukapheresis, PBMCs were isolated using Ficoll-Histopaque density gradient centrifugation and then cryopreserved in the vapor phase of liquid nitrogen. Analytical flow cytometry was used to check the purity and quantity of each magnetically sorted T cell population. Each sorted fraction had its genomic DNA isolated and then quantified by UV absorbance on a Nanodrop 2000c.

This chain is built from TRBV4-3 and TRBJ2-1; 10 bases in the junction line up with TRBD1. The sequencing input was memory CD4+ T cells from PBMCs. Interpreted using the paper, the cell subset or site label stands for: CD45RA-negative fraction. The receptor was derived from a man between 18 and 29 years old in good health. Some clones in this sample may be carry-over from other donors' samples. Here is the DNA: TGCGCCAGCAGCCAAGAAAGGGACAGGGGCTACAATGAGCAGTTCTTC. Its translation reads: CASSQERDRGYNEQFF.